This passage covers 20 T cell receptor beta chains from one sample sequenced in a study of T cell clonality in common variable immunodeficiency. The table came from immunoSEQ multiplex PCR; TCRdb's copy has only in-frame clones and leaves some out. This sample comprises some 42,000 clones, none seen once only. What was sequenced was peripheral blood mononuclear cells. Receptors were obtained from a person aged 18 to 75 in good health.

This clone was detected ten times or more. The read comes to an end 3 residues before the CDR3 does, leaving the germline J gene to fill in the end. V gene TRBV7-9 combines with J gene TRBJ2-7; possible D gene TRBD1, 6 bases. Trimming stripped 3 bases from V and 6 bases from J, with 9 bases between. Germline CDR1 SEHNR, CDR2 FQNEAQ (reference sequence). This CDR3 spans 12 amino acids. The CDR3 DNA, read in part, is TGTGCCAGCAGCTTCACAGGGACCGAG. Amino acids: CASSFTGTE. The whole CDR3 reads CASSFTGTEQYF. Complete variable domain (other parts from reference TRBV7-9 and TRBJ2-7): DTGVSQNPRHKITKRGQNVTFRCDPISEHNRLYWYRQTLGQGPEFLTYFQNEAQLEKSRLLSDRFSAERPKGSFSTLEIQRTEQGDSAMYLCASSFTGTEQYFGPGTRLTVT.

Many counts were recorded for this clone. The read ends 3 residues before the CDR3 terminus; that terminus is restored from the germline J gene. The chain uses TRBV6-1 and TRBJ1-6; 10 nucleotides line up with TRBD1. V lost 1 base, J lost 0 bases, and 3 bases stayed unmatched. The CDR3 runs 18 residues. The germline gives CDR1 MNHNS, CDR2 SASEGT. The sequenced CDR3 bases are TGTGCCAGCAGTGAAGAGGGACAGGGGAGCTCCTATAATTCACCC. Encoded protein: CASSEEGQGSSYNSP. The whole CDR3 sequence is CASSEEGQGSSYNSPLHF.

This clone was picked up many times. The read halts 3 residues ahead of the CDR3 end, with the missing end drawn from the germline J gene. This chain uses TRBV30 with TRBJ2-1, with 12 bases matching TRBD1. The CDR3 covers 15 residues. The V gene's germline CDR1 is GTSNPN and CDR2 SVGIG (reference sequence). The trim removed 3 bases at V and 7 bases at J, leaving 7 bases unmatched. CDR3 protein: CAWSEGQGALNEQFF. Incomplete CDR3 DNA: TGTGCCTGGAGCGAGGGACAGGGGGCTTTAAATGAG. Looking up the rest from reference TRBV30 and TRBJ2-1 gives the full variable domain: SQTIHQWPATLVQPVGSPLSLECTVEGTSNPNLYWYRQAAGRGLQLLFYSVGIGQISSEVPQNLSASRPQDRQFILSSKKLLLSDSGFYLCAWSEGQGALNEQFFGPGTRLTVL.

As to this clone: The read falls 3 residues short of the CDR3 end, and the missing part is taken from the germline J gene. This sequence joins TRBV5-5 and TRBJ1-1, with D perhaps matching TRBD1 (5 bases). Deletions cut 4 bases from V and 3 bases from J, with 13 bases between. Germline-derived CDR1 and CDR2 are SGHKS and YYEKEE (reference sequence). This CDR3 contains 14 residues. The CDR3 DNA, read in part, is TGTGCCAGCAGCCCGAGGGGTGGGGACACTGAA. It encodes CASSPRGGDTE. The full CDR3 protein reads CASSPRGGDTEAFF.

This clone was recorded many times. The read falls 3 residues short of the CDR3 end, and the missing part is taken from the germline J gene. This chain links TRBV5-6 with TRBJ2-3; D is possibly TRBD1 or TRBD2 (5 bases each). V was pared by 6 bases and J by 6 bases, with 20 bases between. CDR3 length: 15 amino acids. CDR1 and CDR2 from the germline V gene are SGHDT and YYEEEE. CDR3 DNA, as far as it was read: TGTGCCAGCATGCAGAGGGGCGCATTCACGGATACG. Amino acid sequence: CASMQRGAFTDT. The full CDR3 protein reads CASMQRGAFTDTQYF. Complete variable domain (other parts from reference TRBV5-6 and TRBJ2-3): DAGVTQSPTHLIKTRGQQVTLRCSPKSGHDTVSWYQQALGQGPQFIFQYYEEEERQRGNFPDRFSGHQFPNYSSELNVNALLLGDSALYLCASMQRGAFTDTQYFGPGTRLTVL.

This clone was found many times. Sequencing ends 3 residues short of the CDR3 end; the germline J gene provides the rest. The rearrangement links TRBV5-1 to TRBJ2-6; D uncertain. Between the trimmed V and J ends, which lost 1 base and 0 bases, there was a span of 8 bases. The CDR3 is 16 residues long. CDR1 and CDR2 from the germline V gene are SGHRS and YFSETQ. The sequenced CDR3 bases are TGCGCCAGCAGCTTGAGTTGGCTCTCTGGGGCCAACGTC. This gives the protein CASSLSWLSGANV. The whole CDR3 region reads CASSLSWLSGANVLTF. Combining the CDR3 with reference TRBV5-1 and TRBJ2-6 gives the whole variable domain KAGVTQTPRYLIKTRGQQVTLSCSPISGHRSVSWYQQTPGQGLQFLFEYFSETQRNKGNFPGRFSGRQFSNSRSEMNVSTLELGDSALYLCASSLSWLSGANVLTFGAGSRLTVL.

This clone has more than one count but fewer than ten. A much larger clone is a single base away; this may be a read error. The read ends 3 residues shy of where the CDR3 ends; the end is completed using the germline J gene. The sample carries other DNA sequences with the same CDR3. The J gene is TRBJ1-3, the V gene TRBV30, with D perhaps TRBD1 (5 bases). Germline loops: CDR1 GTSNPN, CDR2 SVGIG (reference sequence). The CDR3 extends over 13 amino acids. The CDR3 region is CAWTHGGVNTIYF. CDR3 DNA (partial): TGTGCCTGGACCCACGGGGGAGTAAACACT.

As for this clone: The read finishes 3 residues shy of the CDR3 end, and the germline J gene is used to complete it. The V and J genes are TRBV5-1 and TRBJ2-5; no clear D gene. V shed 4 bases and J shed 1 base, with 5 bases lying between them. This CDR3 spans 12 amino acids. Germline V gene data show CDR1 as SGHRS and CDR2 as YFSETQ. Here the CDR3 reads CASSTGQETQYF. The CDR3 bases that were read are TGCGCCAGCAGCACGGGCCAAGAGACC.

This clone was seen ten or more times. The CDR3 end lies 3 residues beyond the end of the read and is filled in from the germline J gene. V and J are TRBV18 and TRBJ2-1; perhaps TRBD2 as D (6 bases). With 2 bases removed from V and 8 bases from J, the gap between germline ends came to 16 bases. CDR1 is KGHSH and CDR2 is LQKENI in the germline V gene. This CDR3 comprises 15 residues. The sequenced part of the CDR3 DNA is TGTGCCAGCTCACCATCTGGGGGGACCGGGGATGAG. Protein sequence: CASSPSGGTGDE. The complete CDR3 reads CASSPSGGTGDEQFF.

This clone was counted at least ten times. The sequenced CDR3 bases are TGCAGTGCTAGAGAGGCTAGCGGCTACACAGATACG. Translating it yields CSAREASGYTDT. From start to end, the CDR3 is CSAREASGYTDTQYF. V and J are TRBV20-1 and TRBJ2-3; 7 bases fit TRBD2. The read stops 3 residues short of the end of the CDR3; the missing end is completed from the germline J gene. This CDR3 comprises 15 residues. V was clipped by 0 bases and J by 2 bases; unmatched bases: 5. Germline V gene sequence: CDR1 DFQATT, CDR2 SNEGSKA (reference sequence).

This clone was observed at least ten times. From the germline J gene comes the end of the CDR3, since the read stops 3 residues before it. The gene calls are TRBV20-1 and TRBJ2-7; a possible D gene is TRBD1 (6 bases). The ends were cut back, 8 bases at V and 2 bases at J, with 13 bases in the middle. Germline V gene data show CDR1 as DFQATT and CDR2 as SNEGSKA (reference sequence). The CDR3 has 12 residues. CDR3 bases read: TGCAGTCTGACTCGGACAGCCTACGAG. Encoded protein: CSLTRTAYE. In full, the CDR3 is CSLTRTAYEQYF.

This clone was picked up many times. The CDR3 end lies 3 residues beyond the end of the read and is filled in from the germline J gene. V is TRBV18 and J is TRBJ1-1; the D gene is possibly TRBD1 (6 bases). The CDR3 length is 12 residues. CDR1 is KGHSH and CDR2 is LQKENI in the germline V gene. Trimming left V 6 bases short and J 7 bases short, with 12 bases between. The part of the CDR3 DNA that was read is TGTGCCAGCTCCCCAGGACAGTTTGAA. This sequence encodes CASSPGQFE. The entire CDR3 protein is CASSPGQFEAFF.

The CDR3: CASSLGQGNTGELFF. CDR3 bases read: TGTGCCAGCAGCTTGGGACAGGGGAACACCGGGGAG. The V and J genes are TRBV7-2 and TRBJ2-2, with 9 positions matching TRBD1. The read terminates 3 residues ahead of where the CDR3 ends, so the germline J gene completes it. The CDR3 is 15 amino acids. Germline lookup yields CDR1 SGHTA and CDR2 FQGNSA. Unmatched junction bases numbered 0, after V lost 3 bases and J lost 1 base.

This clone was recorded at least ten times. The CDR3 end lies 3 residues beyond the end of the read and is filled in from the germline J gene. The rearrangement uses TRBV28 and TRBJ1-5; TRBD1 aligns across 7 bases. The CDR3 totals 15 residues. V shed 7 bases, J shed 4 bases, and the junction held 10 bases outside the gene matches. CDR1 MDHEN and CDR2 SYDVKM come from the germline V gene. The sequenced part of the CDR3 DNA is TGTGCCAGCACCACCGGGACAGTGCTAAATCAGCCC. Protein sequence: CASTTGTVLNQP. The full CDR3 sequence reads CASTTGTVLNQPQHF.

There are many counts of this clone. The CDR3 end lies 3 residues beyond the end of the read and is filled in from the germline J gene. This chain joins TRBV7-2 and TRBJ2-7; possibly TRBD2 for D (6 bases). The CDR3 has 13 residues. In germline, CDR1 is SGHTA, CDR2 FQGNSA. V was trimmed by 2 bases and J by 6 bases, leaving 11 bases between them. The CDR3 here is CASSLIPAGEQYF. CDR3 DNA (partial): TGTGCCAGCAGCTTAATTCCAGCGGGCGAG.

This clone was seen repeatedly, ten times or more. Read coverage stops 3 residues before the CDR3 terminus; the germline J gene supplies the remainder. The chain has TRBV20-1 and TRBJ2-7, with TRBD2 identical over 9 bases. CDR1 and CDR2 from the germline V gene are DFQATT and SNEGSKA (reference sequence). CDR3 length: 14 residues. Trimming cost V 3 bases and J 2 bases; bases outside gene matches: 5. This chain's CDR3 is CSASTLAGAYEQYF. CDR3 bases read: TGCAGTGCTAGTACCTTAGCGGGAGCCTACGAG.

This clone was seen many times. The read halts 3 residues ahead of the CDR3 end, with the missing end drawn from the germline J gene. The chain carries TRBV2 and TRBJ2-1; possible D gene TRBD1, 6 bases. This CDR3 has 14 amino acids. The V end lost 4 bases, the J end lost 0 bases, and 7 bases lay between the germline ends. From germline, CDR1 is SNHLY and CDR2 FYNNEI. The sequenced CDR3 bases are TGTGCCAGCAGTGGAGGGGGCTCCTACAATGAG. This encodes CASSGGGSYNE. The complete CDR3 reads CASSGGGSYNEQFF.

This clone has ten or more counts. Coverage ceases 3 residues before the CDR3 finishes, and the germline J gene fills in the end. The identical CDR3 is also encoded by other nucleotide sequences in the sample. The chain has TRBV30 and TRBJ2-3; maybe TRBD2 (6 bases). The ends were cut back, 1 base at V and 4 bases at J, with 12 bases in the middle. The CDR3 has 14 amino acids. From germline, CDR1 is GTSNPN and CDR2 SVGIG (reference sequence). CDR3 loop: CAWSAGVFADTQYF. Incomplete CDR3 DNA: TGTGCCTGGAGTGCGGGGGTGTTCGCAGATACG.

This clone was counted ten times or more. Read coverage stops 3 residues before the CDR3 terminus; the germline J gene supplies the remainder. The rearrangement links TRBV24-1 to TRBJ2-3; 12 bases fit TRBD2. V gave up 4 bases and J gave up 5 bases; unmatched junction bases: 9. This CDR3 spans 17 amino acids. From germline, CDR1 is KGHDR and CDR2 SFDVKD. CDR3 DNA, as far as it was read: TGTGCCACCAGTGACCGAGGGACTAGCGGGTTGTTAGATACG. Translated: CATSDRGTSGLLDT. The whole CDR3 protein reads CATSDRGTSGLLDTQYF.

Comments on this clone: Germline is not matched at one junction end, which may reflect a read error. Sequencing ends 3 residues short of the CDR3 end; the germline J gene provides the rest. The chain recombines TRBV30 with TRBJ2-7; D call uncertain. From germline, CDR1 is GTSNPN and CDR2 SVGIG (reference sequence). This CDR3 region has 17 residues. This CDR3 is CSWTPLSAAPSSYEQYF. CDR3 DNA (partial): TGTTCCTGGACCCCTTTGTCGGCGGCGCCCAGCTCCTACGAG.